One sample yielded the 22 T cell receptor beta chains listed below, sequenced in a study of blood T cell repertoires in COVID-19. Here immunoSEQ multiplex PCR was the method, and the copy in TCRdb shows in-frame clones only, minus some. In the table there are just over 60,000 clones, roughly three quarters of which are singletons. Sequences were obtained from peripheral blood. The origin of the receptors is a woman of 80 years or more with active or convalescent COVID-19.

This chain links TRBV19 with TRBJ2-3; perhaps TRBD2 as D (5 bases). The CDR3 length is 15 residues. Germline V gene data show CDR1 as LNHDA and CDR2 as SQIVND (reference sequence). Trimming took off 1 base at V and 5 bases at J, with 13 bases between the two ends. CDR3 nucleotides: TGTGCCAGTAGTATAGGAAAAGGGAGTCAAGATACGCAGTATTTT. Translated: CASSIGKGSQDTQYF. Using reference TRBV19 and TRBJ2-3 for the parts outside the CDR3, the full variable domain is DGGITQSPKYLFRKEGQNVTLSCEQNLNHDAMYWYRQDPGQGLRLIYYSQIVNDFQKGDIAEGYSVSREKKESFPLTVTSAQKNPTAFYLCASSIGKGSQDTQYFGPGTRLTVL.

As concerns this clone: The same CDR3 is also encoded by other DNA sequences in this sample. The genes are TRBV3-1 (or the pseudogene TRBV3-2) and TRBJ1-5, with TRBD1 as a possible D gene (5 bases). The CDR3 spans 13 residues. Looked up from germline, CDR1 is LGHDT and CDR2 is YNNKEL (reference sequence). Trimming left V 0 bases short and J 5 bases short, with 5 bases between. Here the CDR3 DNA reads TGTGCCAGCAGCCAAGACAGGGATCAGCCCCAGCATTTT. Its protein is CASSQDRDQPQHF.

The chain uses TRBV28 and TRBJ1-2; D possibly corresponds to TRBD1 (5 bases). The CDR3 covers 13 residues. V dropped 3 bases and J dropped 3 bases, with 8 bases sitting between them. Germline assignment: CDR1 MDHEN and CDR2 SYDVKM. For the CDR3, the DNA is TGTGCCAGCAGTTTGGAGGGGTACTATGGCTACACCTTC. Translating gives CASSLEGYYGYTF.

This chain links TRBV5-5 with TRBJ1-5; D remains unclear. In germline, CDR1 is SGHKS, CDR2 YYEKEE (reference sequence). Deletions cut 0 bases from V and 5 bases from J, with 3 bases between. This CDR3 has 12 residues. The CDR3 protein is CASSLVDQPQHF. The CDR3 DNA is TGTGCCAGCAGCTTGGTAGATCAGCCCCAGCATTTT.

The V and J genes are TRBV5-6 and TRBJ1-2, with 9 nucleotides matching TRBD1. Germline values: CDR1 SGHDT, CDR2 YYEEEE. The CDR3 spans 16 residues. The trim removed 3 bases at V and 0 bases at J, leaving 6 bases unmatched. In DNA, the CDR3 is TGTGCCAGCAGCTACACACGGGACAGGGCTAACTATGGCTACACCTTC. Translating gives CASSYTRDRANYGYTF.

The chain uses TRBV5-1 and TRBJ1-6, with D unresolved. This CDR3 contains 15 residues. Trimming cost V 5 bases and J 2 bases, with 11 bases left between them. Germline V gene data show CDR1 as SGHRS and CDR2 as YFSETQ. The chain's CDR3 is CASRFDTTYNSPLHF. CDR3 nucleotide sequence: TGCGCCAGCAGATTCGACACAACCTATAATTCACCCCTCCACTTT. The whole variable domain, filled in from reference TRBV5-1 and TRBJ1-6, reads KAGVTQTPRYLIKTRGQQVTLSCSPISGHRSVSWYQQTPGQGLQFLFEYFSETQRNKGNFPGRFSGRQFSNSRSEMNVSTLELGDSALYLCASRFDTTYNSPLHFGNGTRLTVT.

This clone appeared a single time. The J gene is TRBJ2-5, the V gene TRBV29-1; 12 bases are a match to TRBD2. Germline loops: CDR1 SQVTM, CDR2 ANQGSEA. The V segment lost 4 bases and the J segment 2 bases; nucleotides outside the gene matches: 5. This CDR3 region has 15 residues. In nucleotides, the CDR3 is TGCAGCGTTGGGGTGGGACTAGCGGGTCAAGAGACCCAGTACTTC. Protein: CSVGVGLAGQETQYF.

The rearrangement links TRBV2 to TRBJ2-7, with TRBD2 identical over 10 bases. The germline CDR1 and CDR2 sequences are SNHLY and FYNNEI. After removal of 3 bases from V and 3 bases from J, the junction contained 2 bases not matched to a gene. The CDR3 extends over 14 amino acids. Here the CDR3 DNA reads TGTGCCAGCAGTGAGGCTAGCGGGGGCTACGAGCAGTACTTC. Its protein is CASSEASGGYEQYF.

The chain recombines TRBV5-4 with TRBJ2-5; 8 bases fit TRBD1. V was clipped by 4 bases and J by 5 bases; unmatched bases: 4. Germline CDR1 is SGHNT and CDR2 is YYREEE (reference sequence). The CDR3 spans 13 residues. CDR3 sequence (DNA): TGTGCCAGCAGCGAGGGACAGGAGGAGACCCAGTACTTC. Translating gives CASSEGQEETQYF.

This sequence joins TRBV5-1 and TRBJ2-3; 7 nucleotides match TRBD1. Per germline, CDR1 SGHRS and CDR2 YFSETQ. J lost 0 bases, V lost 4 bases, and 8 bases had no gene match. CDR3 length: 16 residues. The CDR3 region has the DNA TGCGCCAGCAGCCCGGGACAGACCATTAGCACAGATACGCAGTATTTT. Residues: CASSPGQTISTDTQYF.

This chain links TRBV19 with TRBJ1-5; a weak D match, TRBD1 (6 bases). The germline CDR1 and CDR2 sequences are LNHDA and SQIVND (reference sequence). CDR3 length: 15 amino acids. Trimming left V 3 bases short and J 6 bases short, with 15 bases between. CDR3: CASSIGQIGGQPQHF. The CDR3 bases are TGTGCCAGTAGTATCGGACAGATAGGGGGTCAGCCCCAGCATTTT.

V usage is TRBV5-1 and J usage is TRBJ1-3, with D uncertain. V lost 0 bases to trimming and J lost 4 bases, with 8 bases between them. The germline V gene encodes CDR1 SGHRS and CDR2 YFSETQ. CDR3 length equals 14 residues. Here the CDR3 DNA reads TGCGCCAGCAGCTTGGCCGGGAGGGGAAACACCATATATTTT. Its translation is CASSLAGRGNTIYF. Using reference TRBV5-1 and TRBJ1-3 for the parts outside the CDR3, the full variable domain is KAGVTQTPRYLIKTRGQQVTLSCSPISGHRSVSWYQQTPGQGLQFLFEYFSETQRNKGNFPGRFSGRQFSNSRSEMNVSTLELGDSALYLCASSLAGRGNTIYFGEGSWLTVV.

The V gene is TRBV9, the J gene TRBJ2-3; D is perhaps TRBD1 (6 bases). CDR1 is SGDLS and CDR2 is YYNGEE in the germline V gene. The CDR3 runs 15 residues. V was cut by 4 bases and J by 2 bases, with 14 bases left in between. The CDR3 nucleotides are TGTGCCAGCAGCTCCCAGGGGTTTCCCACAGATACGCAGTATTTT. Amino acids: CASSSQGFPTDTQYF.

This clone was observed a handful of times. The genes are TRBV27 and TRBJ2-1; 7 bases are a match to TRBD2. J was trimmed by 3 bases and V by 5 bases; bases with no gene match: 7. This CDR3 spans 15 amino acids. Germline CDR1 and CDR2: MNHEY and SMNVEV (reference sequence). CDR3 residues: CASSPTGTNYNEQFF. In DNA form, the CDR3 reads TGTGCCAGCAGTCCGACCGGGACTAACTACAATGAGCAGTTCTTC.

The V and J genes are TRBV30 and TRBJ2-5, with 7 bases identical to TRBD1. The CDR3 covers 12 residues. The germline V gene encodes CDR1 GTSNPN and CDR2 SVGIG (reference sequence). The junction had 4 bases not matched to a gene; V was cut back by 5 bases and J by 4 bases. CDR3 nucleotides: TGTGCCTGGGCCCCAGGGGGAGAGACCCAGTACTTC. Translating it yields CAWAPGGETQYF.

CDR3 sequence reads: CASGQGGGYEQYF. The CDR3 region has the DNA TGTGCCAGTGGACAGGGGGGAGGGTACGAGCAGTACTTC. V and J are TRBV19 and TRBJ2-7; TRBD1 matches 10 bases. The CDR3 covers 13 residues. The trim removed 8 bases at V and 4 bases at J, leaving 5 bases unmatched. Per germline, CDR1 LNHDA and CDR2 SQIVND (reference sequence).

This chain uses TRBV5-1 with TRBJ1-2; D possibly corresponds to TRBD1 (5 bases). V lost 7 bases and J lost 1, with 11 bases in between. Germline values: CDR1 SGHRS, CDR2 YFSETQ. The CDR3 is made up of 13 amino acids. DNA of the CDR3: TGCGCCAGCGCCGACGGGGGTAACTATGGCTACACCTTC. It codes for CASADGGNYGYTF. Complete variable domain (other parts from reference TRBV5-1 and TRBJ1-2): KAGVTQTPRYLIKTRGQQVTLSCSPISGHRSVSWYQQTPGQGLQFLFEYFSETQRNKGNFPGRFSGRQFSNSRSEMNVSTLELGDSALYLCASADGGNYGYTFGSGTRLTVV.

The V gene is TRBV19, the J gene TRBJ2-1; perhaps TRBD2 as D (6 bases). Per germline, CDR1 LNHDA and CDR2 SQIVND (reference sequence). CDR3 length: 16 amino acids. Deletions cut 6 bases from V and 6 bases from J, with 21 bases between. The CDR3 here is CASSPQWGDWGNEQFF. In DNA, the CDR3 is TGTGCCAGTAGCCCCCAGTGGGGGGACTGGGGCAATGAGCAGTTCTTC.

The gene calls are TRBV28 and TRBJ1-2, with TRBD1 identical over 8 bases. Germline CDR1 is MDHEN and CDR2 is SYDVKM. The CDR3 spans 15 residues. Unmatched junction bases numbered 8, after V lost 3 bases and J lost 5 bases. This CDR3 reads CASSFLMTGAYGYTF. DNA for the CDR3: TGTGCCAGCAGTTTCCTCATGACAGGGGCGTATGGCTACACCTTC.

The chain combines TRBV6-5 with TRBJ2-7; TRBD2 is a possible D gene (6 bases). The V end was cut by 9 bases, the J end by 5 bases, with 20 bases between. In germline, CDR1 is MNHEY, CDR2 SVGAGI. The CDR3 is made up of 14 amino acids. The CDR3 bases are TGTGCCAGTCCGCGGGAATGGGCGTCCGACGAGCAGTACTTC. Protein product: CASPREWASDEQYF.

This clone was observed a handful of times. The chain employs TRBV19 and TRBJ2-3, with TRBD2 matching 7 bases. CDR1 LNHDA and CDR2 SQIVND come from the germline V gene (reference sequence). The CDR3 extends over 16 amino acids. V lost 7 bases, J lost 3 bases, and 13 bases stayed unmatched. This CDR3 is CASTQRVGSGTDTQYF. DNA for the CDR3: TGTGCCAGTACCCAAAGGGTTGGTAGCGGGACAGATACGCAGTATTTT. The full variable domain, completed using reference TRBV19 and TRBJ2-3, is DGGITQSPKYLFRKEGQNVTLSCEQNLNHDAMYWYRQDPGQGLRLIYYSQIVNDFQKGDIAEGYSVSREKKESFPLTVTSAQKNPTAFYLCASTQRVGSGTDTQYFGPGTRLTVL.

The V gene is TRBV6-5, the J gene TRBJ2-7; 8 positions match TRBD1. The junction had 3 bases not matched to a gene; V was cut back by 6 bases and J by 5 bases. The CDR3 extends over 12 amino acids. Germline V gene data show CDR1 as MNHEY and CDR2 as SVGAGI. The CDR3 bases are TGTGCCAGCAGCCCGACAGGGGACGAGCAGTACTTC. Translating gives CASSPTGDEQYF.